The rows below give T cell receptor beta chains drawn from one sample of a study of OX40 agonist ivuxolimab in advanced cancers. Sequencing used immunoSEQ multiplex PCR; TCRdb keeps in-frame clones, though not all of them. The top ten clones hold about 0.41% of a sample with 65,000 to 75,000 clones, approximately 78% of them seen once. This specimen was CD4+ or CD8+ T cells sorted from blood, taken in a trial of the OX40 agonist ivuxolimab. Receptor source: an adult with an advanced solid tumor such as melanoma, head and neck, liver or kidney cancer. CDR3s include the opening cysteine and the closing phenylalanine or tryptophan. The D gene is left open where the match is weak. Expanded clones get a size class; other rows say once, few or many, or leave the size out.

TGTGCCAGCAGAGAGGGGGTTGGCTACACCTTC	CASREGVGYTF	NA	TRBJ1-2	NA	TRBV28
TGTGCCAGCAGGACTAGCGGGCATACCACAGATACGCAGTATTTT	CASRTSGHTTDTQYF	TRBD2	TRBJ2-3	NA	TRBV28
TGTGCCAGCAGCTCGGGACAGGGGGCTGGAAACACCATATATTTT	CASSSGQGAGNTIYF	TRBD1	TRBJ1-3	NA	TRBV7-9
TGCGCCAGCAGTTATACCACAGGCGACTATGGCTACACCTTC	CASSYTTGDYGYTF	NA	TRBJ1-2	NA	TRBV5-1
TGTGCCATCAGTGACTGGGGAAATGAAAAACTGTTTTTT	CAISDWGNEKLFF	NA	TRBJ1-4	NA	TRBV10-3
TGTGCCAGCAGCTTATTATCGGCGAACACCGGGGAGCTGTTTTTT	CASSLLSANTGELFF	NA	TRBJ2-2	NA	TRBV7-2
TGTGCCAGCAGCCTACGTATTACAGATACGCAGTATTTT	CASSLRITDTQYF	NA	TRBJ2-3	NA	TRBV7-2
TGTGCCAGCATGTTCGGGGGTGACGAGCAGTACTTC	CASMFGGDEQYF	NA	TRBJ2-7	NA	TRBV28
TGTGCCAGCAGTTATAAGCGGGGTGAAAAACTGTTTTTT	CASSYKRGEKLFF	NA	TRBJ1-4	once	TRBV7-3
TGCAGCGTTGGAGGGACAGCTGGAAACACCATATATTTT	CSVGGTAGNTIYF	TRBD1	TRBJ1-3	NA	TRBV29-1
TGTGCCAGCAGAGACCCCGGGAGAGCGAACACTGAAGCTTTCTTT	CASRDPGRANTEAFF	NA	TRBJ1-1	NA	TRBV6-5
TGTGCCAGCAGTTTAGGTCAGCCCCAGCATTTT	CASSLGQPQHF	NA	TRBJ1-5	few	TRBV2
TGTGCCAGCAGTCACAGGGGGCGCGATGGCTACACCTTC	CASSHRGRDGYTF	TRBD1	TRBJ1-2	NA	TRBV6-5
TGTGCCAGTAGCAGCATTGGGAAGACCCAGTACTTC	CASSSIGKTQYF	NA	TRBJ2-5	NA	TRBV19
TGTGCCAGCACCCCGACAGGGGGTAATTCACCCCTCCACTTT	CASTPTGGNSPLHF	TRBD1	TRBJ1-6	NA	TRBV28
TGTGCCAGCAGCTTAGCGCAGGGTACAGATACGCAGTATTTT	CASSLAQGTDTQYF	NA	TRBJ2-3	NA	TRBV7-9
TGTGCCTGGAGTGGGGATAGGGAGCTGTTTTTT	CAWSGDRELFF	NA	TRBJ2-2	few	TRBV30
TGCGCCAGCAGCGTCCGGGGGGACAGGGGTAATGAGCAGTTCTTC	CASSVRGDRGNEQFF	TRBD1	TRBJ2-1	NA	TRBV5-1
TGTGCCACCAGCAGAGGGGGGCAGACAGGGGGCAATGAGCAGTTCTTC	CATSRGGQTGGNEQFF	TRBD1	TRBJ2-1	NA	TRBV15
TGTGCCAGCAGCTTAGGGGCGGGGGGCGGGAAGGAGACCCAGTACTTC	CASSLGAGGGKETQYF	TRBD2	TRBJ2-5	NA	TRBV7-6
TGTGCCAGCTCACCACCGGAGGACAGGGCTGAAGCTTTCTTT	CASSPPEDRAEAFF	TRBD1	TRBJ1-1	NA	TRBV18
TGTGCCAGCAGCGTAGTGGGTGGCAGGGGAGGTGTTGATGAAGCTTTCTTT	CASSVVGGRGGVDEAFF	NA	TRBJ1-1	few	TRBV9
TGTGCCAGCAGCGTGGGAGGGACCTACAATGAGCAGTTCTTC	CASSVGGTYNEQFF	TRBD2	TRBJ2-1	NA	TRBV7-3
TGTGCCAGCAGCTCTCAACCCCTCGGCCAGTACTTC	CASSSQPLGQYF	NA	TRBJ2-5	NA	TRBV7-2
TGTGCCAGTAGTATAACTGGCTCCTACAATGAGCAGTTCTTC	CASSITGSYNEQFF	NA	TRBJ2-1	NA	TRBV19
TGTGCCAGCAGTTGGGGACAGGGGATCTATGGCTACACCTTC	CASSWGQGIYGYTF	TRBD1	TRBJ1-2	few	TRBV28
TGTGCCAGTAGTATCAGACAGGGGTATGAAGCTTTCTTT	CASSIRQGYEAFF	TRBD1	TRBJ1-1	NA	TRBV19
TGCAGCGCCACGGGACAGGGGGCAGTGGAGACCCAGTACTTC	CSATGQGAVETQYF	TRBD1	TRBJ2-5	once	TRBV29-1
TGCGCCAGCAAGGGAGGAGAGAACACTGAAGCTTTCTTT	CASKGGENTEAFF	NA	TRBJ1-1	NA	TRBV5-1
TGTGCCTGGAGTTTAGGGGCCAACGGCTACACCTTC	CAWSLGANGYTF	NA	TRBJ1-2	NA	TRBV30
TGTGCCAGCAGCCCAACGACAGCAGGGCGTGGATTCGATGAGCAGTTCTTC	CASSPTTAGRGFDEQFF	NA	TRBJ2-1	NA	TRBV7-7
TGTGCCAGCAACCGGGATCTCACCGGGGAGCTGTTTTTT	CASNRDLTGELFF	NA	TRBJ2-2	few	TRBV7-9
TGTGCCAGCGACAGGGGGAATGAAAAACTGTTTTTT	CASDRGNEKLFF	TRBD1	TRBJ1-4	NA	TRBV7-9
TGTGCCAGCACGACGGACAGGGCATGGGGCACTGAAGCTTTCTTT	CASTTDRAWGTEAFF	NA	TRBJ1-1	NA	TRBV21-1
TGTGCCAGCAGCCACAGGGGAGGCAACACTGAAGCTTTCTTT	CASSHRGGNTEAFF	TRBD1	TRBJ1-1	once	TRBV6-1
TGTGCCAGTAGCCGCACGAGAGAGGGCACTGAAGCTTTCTTT	CASSRTREGTEAFF	NA	TRBJ1-1	NA	TRBV19
TGTGCCAGCAGGTTCGGGACTCTGAACACTGAAGCTTTCTTT	CASRFGTLNTEAFF	NA	TRBJ1-1	NA	TRBV2
TGTGCCAGCAGCTTAGCCGGCGGGGAGCAGTTCTTC	CASSLAGGEQFF	NA	TRBJ2-1	NA	TRBV7-7
TGTGCCAGCAGCTTAACCGGGCCCCAAGAGACCCAGTACTTC	CASSLTGPQETQYF	NA	TRBJ2-5	few	TRBV7-2
TGTGCCAGTAGTATCGTCAGGGGCCCTACCTCCTACGAGCAGTACTTC	CASSIVRGPTSYEQYF	NA	TRBJ2-7	NA	TRBV19
TGTGCCAGCAGAGGACAGAGCTATGGCTACACCTTC	CASRGQSYGYTF	NA	TRBJ1-2	NA	TRBV6-1
TGTGCCAGCAGTCCGACAGGGCGGGGAGAGACCCAGTACTTC	CASSPTGRGETQYF	NA	TRBJ2-5	NA	TRBV6-1
TGCGCCAGCAGTGATGTTGGCAGGACGGAAGCTTTCTTT	CASSDVGRTEAFF	NA	TRBJ1-1	NA	TRBV10-2
TGTGCCAGCAGCACCACTCGACAGGGGGCCGGTGGCTACACCTTC	CASSTTRQGAGGYTF	TRBD1	TRBJ1-2	NA	TRBV7-2